This entry is about one T cell receptor (beta chain). The data belong to a study of blood T cell repertoires in COVID-19. About the study: The analysed material was cDNA or gDNA that came from T cells, B-cell-depleted T cells, or PBMCs.

Assay: immunoSEQ multiplex PCR; the TCRdb copy retains only in-frame clones and omits some. The table has a few hundred thousand clones, around 93% seen once. Germline V gene data show CDR1 as MGHRA and CDR2 as YSYEKL. The CDR3 contains 16 residues. V shed 4 bases and J 4 bases; nucleotides not matched to a gene: 5. V is TRBV4-1 and J is TRBJ2-5; 14 nucleotides line up with TRBD2. The sequenced sample was PBMCs or T cells enriched from blood (not recorded which). The receptor was derived from a human donor in a cohort exposed to, infected with or recovered from COVID-19 (not recorded which). The donor label of this sample is uncertain. The CDR3 region has the DNA TGCGCCAGCAGCCTCGGGGGACTAGCGGGGGTAGAGACCCAGTACTTC. It yields the protein CASSLGGLAGVETQYF.